This T cell receptor beta chain was captured in a study of Ad26.COV2.S vaccination and SARS-CoV-2 variants. Details on this clone: The antigen remains unidentified.

Repertoires were generated with immunoSEQ multiplex PCR, while TCRdb's copy carries only in-frame clones and drops some. In the table there are around 100,000 clones, roughly 84% of which are singletons. Study-wide findings and caveats: Individuals receiving vaccine had higher spike-specific TCR breadth than placebo recipients did. With respect to non-spike TCR breadth, vaccine and placebo recipients were similar. Substantial breadth was reported for post-vaccination spike-specific CD8+ and CD4+ T cells. Analyses that measured TCR breadth and depth may have underestimated total T cell responses.

Sample: peripheral blood, taken after recovery from COVID-19. The TCR sequence derives from a human donor who had recovered from COVID-19.

CDR3 region: CASSPGGLAYNEQFF. Written as DNA, the CDR3 is TGTGCCAGCAGCCCAGGGGGACTAGCCTACAATGAGCAGTTCTTC. The chain joins TRBV7-2 to TRBJ2-1; a possible D gene is TRBD2 (8 bases). CDR3 length equals 15 residues. Trimming left V 5 bases short and J 2 bases short, with 13 bases between. CDR1 and CDR2 (germline): SGHTA, FQGNSA.